Here is one T cell receptor beta chain with its context. The data are from a study of blood T cell repertoires in COVID-19. Whole-study context: Samples of COVID-19 (acute and convalescent) were obtained from the United States, Italy and Spain. Nucleic acid was either cDNA or gDNA, and it came from T cells, B-cell-depleted T cells, or PBMCs.

As originally analysed: For nucleated cells, counts were estimated from reference gene primer amplification. Generated by immunoSEQ multiplex PCR, the TCRdb table keeps only in-frame clones and is missing some. D and trimming come from the DNA, and the V and J calls and clone size come from that table. Of under 30,000 clones in the sample, approximately 94% are singletons; the top ten hold under 4.5%. Germline-derived CDR1 and CDR2 are SGHDN and FVKESK. Trimming left V 1 base short and J 6 bases short, with 10 bases between. This CDR3 spans 14 amino acids. The chain is built from TRBV14 and TRBJ2-1; tentative D call: TRBD2 (6 bases). This receptor was identified in a human donor with active COVID-19. The donor label of this sample is uncertain. Material for sequencing was peripheral blood. CDR3: CASSQVVGGNEQFF. In DNA form, the CDR3 reads TGTGCCAGCAGCCAAGTAGTGGGAGGCAATGAGCAGTTCTTC.